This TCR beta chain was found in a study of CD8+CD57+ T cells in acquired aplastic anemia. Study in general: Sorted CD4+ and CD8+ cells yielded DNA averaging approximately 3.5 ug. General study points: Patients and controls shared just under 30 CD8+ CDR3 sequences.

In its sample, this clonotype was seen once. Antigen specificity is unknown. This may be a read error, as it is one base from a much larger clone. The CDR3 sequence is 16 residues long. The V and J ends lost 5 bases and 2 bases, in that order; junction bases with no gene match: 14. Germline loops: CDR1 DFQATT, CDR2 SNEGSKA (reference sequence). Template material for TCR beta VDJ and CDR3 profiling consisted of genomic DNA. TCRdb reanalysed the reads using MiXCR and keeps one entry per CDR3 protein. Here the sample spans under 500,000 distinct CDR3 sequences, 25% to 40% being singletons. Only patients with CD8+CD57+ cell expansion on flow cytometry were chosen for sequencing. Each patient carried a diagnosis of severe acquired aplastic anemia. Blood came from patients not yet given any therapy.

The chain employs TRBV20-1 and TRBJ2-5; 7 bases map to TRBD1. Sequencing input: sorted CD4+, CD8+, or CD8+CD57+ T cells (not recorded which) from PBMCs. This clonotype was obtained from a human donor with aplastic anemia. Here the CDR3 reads CSAPRSPGQTQETQYF. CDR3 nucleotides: TGCAGTGCTCCGCGATCCCCGGGACAGACGCAAGAGACCCAGTACTTC.